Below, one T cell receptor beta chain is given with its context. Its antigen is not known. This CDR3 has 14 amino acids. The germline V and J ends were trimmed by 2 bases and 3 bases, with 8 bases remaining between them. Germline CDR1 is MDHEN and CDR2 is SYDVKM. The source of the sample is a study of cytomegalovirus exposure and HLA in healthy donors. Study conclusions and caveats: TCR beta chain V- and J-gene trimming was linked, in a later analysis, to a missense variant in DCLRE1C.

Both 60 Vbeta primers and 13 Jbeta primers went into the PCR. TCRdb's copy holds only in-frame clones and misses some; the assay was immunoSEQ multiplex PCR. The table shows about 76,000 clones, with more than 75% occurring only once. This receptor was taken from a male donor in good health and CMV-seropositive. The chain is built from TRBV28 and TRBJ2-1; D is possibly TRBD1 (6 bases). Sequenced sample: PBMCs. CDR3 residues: CASSLGGDYNEQFF. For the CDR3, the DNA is TGTGCCAGCAGTTTAGGGGGCGACTACAATGAGCAGTTCTTC.